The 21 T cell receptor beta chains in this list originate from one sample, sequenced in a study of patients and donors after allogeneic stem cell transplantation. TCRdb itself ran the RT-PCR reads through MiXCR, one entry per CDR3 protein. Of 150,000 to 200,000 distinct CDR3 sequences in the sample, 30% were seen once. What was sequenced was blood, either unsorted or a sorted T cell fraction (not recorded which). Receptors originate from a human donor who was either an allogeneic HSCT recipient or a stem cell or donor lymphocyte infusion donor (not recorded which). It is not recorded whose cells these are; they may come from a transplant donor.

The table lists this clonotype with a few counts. CDR3 loop: CARMAGGHTGELFF. The DNA of the CDR3 is TGTGCCAGAATGGCGGGAGGGCACACCGGGGAGCTGTTTTTT. This chain connects TRBV27 to TRBJ2-2; 9 nucleotides match TRBD2. CDR1 MNHEY and CDR2 SMNVEV come from the germline V gene (reference sequence). After removal of 9 bases from V and 3 bases from J, the junction contained 5 bases not matched to a gene. The CDR3 is 14 amino acids.

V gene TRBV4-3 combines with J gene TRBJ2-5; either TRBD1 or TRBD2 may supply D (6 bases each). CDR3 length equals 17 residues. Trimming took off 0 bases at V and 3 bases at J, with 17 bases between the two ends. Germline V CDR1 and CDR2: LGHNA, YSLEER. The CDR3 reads CASSQDPTGRFEETQYF. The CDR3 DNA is TGCGCCAGCAGCCAAGACCCTACAGGGAGGTTCGAAGAGACCCAGTACTTC.

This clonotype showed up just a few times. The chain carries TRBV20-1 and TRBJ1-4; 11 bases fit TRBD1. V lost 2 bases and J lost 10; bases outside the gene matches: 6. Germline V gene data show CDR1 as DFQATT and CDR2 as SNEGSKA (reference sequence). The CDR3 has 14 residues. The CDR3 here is CSARTGQGAGKLFF. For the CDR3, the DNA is TGCAGTGCTAGAACCGGACAGGGGGCAGGAAAACTGTTTTTT.

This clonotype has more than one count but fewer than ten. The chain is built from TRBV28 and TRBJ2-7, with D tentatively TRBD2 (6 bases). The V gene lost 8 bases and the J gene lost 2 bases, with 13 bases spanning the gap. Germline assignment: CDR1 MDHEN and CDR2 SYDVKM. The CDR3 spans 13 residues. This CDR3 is CASLGLYPYEQYF. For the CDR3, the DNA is TGTGCCAGCCTGGGACTTTACCCCTACGAGCAGTACTTC.

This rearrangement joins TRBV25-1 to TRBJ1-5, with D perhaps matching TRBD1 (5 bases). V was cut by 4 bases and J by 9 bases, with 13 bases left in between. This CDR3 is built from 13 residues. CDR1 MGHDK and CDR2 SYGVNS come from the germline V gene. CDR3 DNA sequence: TGTGCCAGCAGTGGCGGGGCTCGGTCGCCCCAGCATTTT. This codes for CASSGGARSPQHF.

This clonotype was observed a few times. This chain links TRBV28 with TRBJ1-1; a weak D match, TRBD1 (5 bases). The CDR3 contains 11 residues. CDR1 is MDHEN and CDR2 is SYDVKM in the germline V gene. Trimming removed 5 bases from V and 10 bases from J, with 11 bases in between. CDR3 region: CASSPRQGAFF. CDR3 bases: TGTGCCAGCAGTCCCCGTCAGGGAGCTTTCTTT.

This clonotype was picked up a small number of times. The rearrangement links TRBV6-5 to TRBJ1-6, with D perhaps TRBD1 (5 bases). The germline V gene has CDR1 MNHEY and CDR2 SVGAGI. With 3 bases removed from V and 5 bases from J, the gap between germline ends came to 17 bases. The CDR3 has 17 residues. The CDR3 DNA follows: TGTGCCAGCAGTTATCATCCCCCCCCAGGGAATAATTCACCCCTCCACTTT. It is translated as CASSYHPPPGNNSPLHF.

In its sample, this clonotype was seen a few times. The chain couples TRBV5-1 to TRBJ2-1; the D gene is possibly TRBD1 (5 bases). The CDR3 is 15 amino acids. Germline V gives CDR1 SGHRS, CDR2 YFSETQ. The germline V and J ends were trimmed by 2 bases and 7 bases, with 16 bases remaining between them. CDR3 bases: TGCGCCAGCAGCTTCGGCAGGGTGGGCAGGAATGAGCAGTTCTTC. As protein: CASSFGRVGRNEQFF.

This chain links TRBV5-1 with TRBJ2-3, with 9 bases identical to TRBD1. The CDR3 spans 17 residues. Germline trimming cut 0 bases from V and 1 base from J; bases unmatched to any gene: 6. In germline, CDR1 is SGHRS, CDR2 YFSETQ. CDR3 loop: CASSLALTGGRTDTQYF. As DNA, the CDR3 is TGCGCCAGCAGCTTGGCCTTGACAGGGGGACGCACAGATACGCAGTATTTT.

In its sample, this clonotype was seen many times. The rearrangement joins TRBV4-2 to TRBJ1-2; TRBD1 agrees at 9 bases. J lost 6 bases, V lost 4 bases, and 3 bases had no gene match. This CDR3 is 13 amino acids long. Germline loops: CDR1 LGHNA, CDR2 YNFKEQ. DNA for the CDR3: TGTGCCAGCAGCCGGACAGGGGACCATGGCTACACCTTC. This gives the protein CASSRTGDHGYTF.

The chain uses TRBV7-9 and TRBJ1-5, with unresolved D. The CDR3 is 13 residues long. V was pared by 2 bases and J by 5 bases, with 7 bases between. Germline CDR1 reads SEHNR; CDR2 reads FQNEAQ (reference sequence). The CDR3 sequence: CASSLNMYQPQHF. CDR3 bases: TGTGCCAGCAGCTTAAACATGTATCAGCCCCAGCATTTT.

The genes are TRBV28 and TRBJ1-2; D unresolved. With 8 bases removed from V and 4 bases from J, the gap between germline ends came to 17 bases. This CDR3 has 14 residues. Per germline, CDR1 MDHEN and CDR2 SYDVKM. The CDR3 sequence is CASRRGSSFYGYTF. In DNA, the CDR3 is TGTGCCAGCCGGCGAGGGTCGTCTTTCTATGGCTACACCTTC.

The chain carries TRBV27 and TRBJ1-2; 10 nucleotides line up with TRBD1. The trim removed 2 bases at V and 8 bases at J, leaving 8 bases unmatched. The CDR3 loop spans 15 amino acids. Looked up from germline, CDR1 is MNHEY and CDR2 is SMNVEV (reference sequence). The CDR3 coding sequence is TGTGCCAGCAGTTTAGGATACGACAGGGGGCAAGGCTACACCTTC. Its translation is CASSLGYDRGQGYTF.

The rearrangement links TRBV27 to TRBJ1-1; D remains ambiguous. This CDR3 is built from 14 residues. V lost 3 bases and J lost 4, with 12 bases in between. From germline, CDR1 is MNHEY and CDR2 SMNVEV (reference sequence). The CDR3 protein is CASSFLTQITEAFF. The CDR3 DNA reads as TGTGCCAGCAGTTTCCTCACACAGATCACTGAAGCTTTCTTT.

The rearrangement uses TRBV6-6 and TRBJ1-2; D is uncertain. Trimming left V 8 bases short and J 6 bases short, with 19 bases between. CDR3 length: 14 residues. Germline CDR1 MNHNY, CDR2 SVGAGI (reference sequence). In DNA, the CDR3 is TGTGCCAGCCAAATGGACGCCGATCCCGATGGCTACACCTTC. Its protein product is CASQMDADPDGYTF.

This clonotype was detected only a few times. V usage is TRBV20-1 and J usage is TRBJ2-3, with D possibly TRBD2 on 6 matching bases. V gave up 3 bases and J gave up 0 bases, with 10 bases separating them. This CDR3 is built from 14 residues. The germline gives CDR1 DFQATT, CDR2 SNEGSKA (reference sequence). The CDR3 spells CSARPSVSTDTQYF. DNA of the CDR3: TGCAGTGCTAGGCCTAGCGTTAGCACAGATACGCAGTATTTT.

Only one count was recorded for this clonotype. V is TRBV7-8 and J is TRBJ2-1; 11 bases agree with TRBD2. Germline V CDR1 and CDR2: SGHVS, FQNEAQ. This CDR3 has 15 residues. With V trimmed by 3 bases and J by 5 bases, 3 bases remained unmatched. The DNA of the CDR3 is TGTGCCAGCAGCTTCGGGACTAGCGGAAACAATGAGCAGTTCTTC. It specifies CASSFGTSGNNEQFF.

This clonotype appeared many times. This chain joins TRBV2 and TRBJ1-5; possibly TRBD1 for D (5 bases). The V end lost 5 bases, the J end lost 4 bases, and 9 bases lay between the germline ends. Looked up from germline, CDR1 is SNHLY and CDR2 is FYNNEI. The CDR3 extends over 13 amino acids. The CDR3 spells CASSMGPNQPQHF. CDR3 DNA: TGTGCCAGCAGTATGGGACCAAATCAGCCCCAGCATTTT.

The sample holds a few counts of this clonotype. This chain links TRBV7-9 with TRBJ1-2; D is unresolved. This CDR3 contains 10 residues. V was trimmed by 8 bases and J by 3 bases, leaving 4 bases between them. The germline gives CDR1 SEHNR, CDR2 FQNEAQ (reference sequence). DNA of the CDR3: TGTGCCAGCGGGGACTATGGCTACACCTTC. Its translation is CASGDYGYTF.

CDR3 amino acids: CSAPTLAKNIQYF. The CDR3 DNA sequence: TGCAGTGCACCAACCCTAGCCAAAAACATTCAGTACTTC. The chain has TRBV20-1 and TRBJ2-4, with no clear D. Trimming left V 6 bases short and J 0 bases short, with 9 bases between. The germline V gene has CDR1 DFQATT and CDR2 SNEGSKA (reference sequence). CDR3 size: 13 residues.

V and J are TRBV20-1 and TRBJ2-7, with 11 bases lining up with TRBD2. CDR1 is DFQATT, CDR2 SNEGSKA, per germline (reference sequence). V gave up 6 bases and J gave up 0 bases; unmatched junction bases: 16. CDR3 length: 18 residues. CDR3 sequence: CSARGLAEPSPSSYEQYF. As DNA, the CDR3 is TGCAGTGCGCGGGGACTAGCGGAGCCTTCCCCTAGCTCCTACGAGCAGTACTTC.